The 3 T cell receptor beta chains listed next were all sequenced from one sample in a study of T-cell memory formation after mild COVID-19. Each CDR3 protein is one row after TCRdb ran MiXCR on the 5' RACE reads. The data hold hundreds of thousands of distinct CDR3 sequences, with less than 25% observed a single time. Sample: PBMCs or a T cell subset sorted from them (not recorded which). Receptors were obtained from an adult woman who had mild COVID-19 (a few samples of this study predate the infection). Cell type and time point are not known.

The table lists this clonotype with a few counts. This rearrangement joins TRBV9 to TRBJ2-1, with D unclear. Trimming removed 0 bases at V and 4 bases at J, with 5 bases between. Germline V gene data show CDR1 as SGDLS and CDR2 as YYNGEE. The CDR3 sequence is 13 residues long. CDR3 in DNA: TGTGCCAGCAGCGTAGCTGTGTACAATGAGCAGTTCTTC. Its translation is CASSVAVYNEQFF.

V usage is TRBV5-1 and J usage is TRBJ1-2, with D unresolved. The CDR3 length is 14 residues. Germline V gene data show CDR1 as SGHRS and CDR2 as YFSETQ. Trimming cost V 0 bases and J 4 bases, with 10 bases left between them. The DNA for the CDR3 is TGCGCCAGCAGCTTGGCTCCCCAACGCTATGGCTACACCTTC. Its translation is CASSLAPQRYGYTF.

V and J are TRBV5-6 and TRBJ2-6; D unclear. CDR3 length: 17 residues. The V end lost 0 bases, the J end lost 1 base, and 11 bases lay between the germline ends. Germline loops: CDR1 SGHDT, CDR2 YYEEEE. As DNA, the CDR3 is TGTGCCAGCAGCTTGGTCACCCCAGTTTCTGGGGCCAACGTCCTGACTTTC. Translation gives CASSLVTPVSGANVLTF.